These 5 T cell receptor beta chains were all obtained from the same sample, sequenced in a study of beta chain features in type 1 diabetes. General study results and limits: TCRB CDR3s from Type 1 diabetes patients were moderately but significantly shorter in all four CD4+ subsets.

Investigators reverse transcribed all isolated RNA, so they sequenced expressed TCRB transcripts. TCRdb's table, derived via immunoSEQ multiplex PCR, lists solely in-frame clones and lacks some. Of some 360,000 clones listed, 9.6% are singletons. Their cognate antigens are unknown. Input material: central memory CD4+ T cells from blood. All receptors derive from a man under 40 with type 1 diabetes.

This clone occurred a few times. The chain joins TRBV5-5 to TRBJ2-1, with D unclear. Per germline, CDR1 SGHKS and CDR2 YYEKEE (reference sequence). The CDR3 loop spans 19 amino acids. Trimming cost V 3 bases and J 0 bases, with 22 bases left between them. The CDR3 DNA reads TGTGCCAGCAGCTCCCAGGTCCGAATGACAAGGAGCTCCTACAATGAGCAGTTCTTC. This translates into CASSSQVRMTRSSYNEQFF.

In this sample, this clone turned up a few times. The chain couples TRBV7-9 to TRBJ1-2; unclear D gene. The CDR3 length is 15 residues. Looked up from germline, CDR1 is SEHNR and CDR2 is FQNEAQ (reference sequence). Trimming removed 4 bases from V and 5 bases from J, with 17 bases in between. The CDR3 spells CASSSLSGSLYGYTF. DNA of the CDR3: TGTGCCAGCAGCTCTCTTTCGGGGTCCTTATATGGCTACACCTTC.

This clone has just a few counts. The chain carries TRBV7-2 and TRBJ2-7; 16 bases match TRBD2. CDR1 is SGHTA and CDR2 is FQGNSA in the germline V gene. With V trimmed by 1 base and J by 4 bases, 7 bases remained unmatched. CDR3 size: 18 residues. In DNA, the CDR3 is TGTGCCAGCAGCTTAGTTCTCGGGACTAGCGGGAGGGGGTACGAGCAGTACTTC. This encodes CASSLVLGTSGRGYEQYF.

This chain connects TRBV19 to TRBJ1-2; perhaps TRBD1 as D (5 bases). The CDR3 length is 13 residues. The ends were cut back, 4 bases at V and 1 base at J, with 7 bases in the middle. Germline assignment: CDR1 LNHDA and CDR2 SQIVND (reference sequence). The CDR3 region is CASSTDNNYGYTF. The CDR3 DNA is TGTGCCAGTAGTACGGACAATAACTATGGCTACACCTTC.

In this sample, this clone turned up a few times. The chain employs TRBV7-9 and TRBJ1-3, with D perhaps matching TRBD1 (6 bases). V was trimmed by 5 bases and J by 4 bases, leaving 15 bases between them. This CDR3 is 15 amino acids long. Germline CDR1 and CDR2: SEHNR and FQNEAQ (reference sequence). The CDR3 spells CASSGSRGTGNTIYF. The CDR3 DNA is TGTGCCAGCAGCGGATCCAGGGGAACAGGAAACACCATATATTTT.